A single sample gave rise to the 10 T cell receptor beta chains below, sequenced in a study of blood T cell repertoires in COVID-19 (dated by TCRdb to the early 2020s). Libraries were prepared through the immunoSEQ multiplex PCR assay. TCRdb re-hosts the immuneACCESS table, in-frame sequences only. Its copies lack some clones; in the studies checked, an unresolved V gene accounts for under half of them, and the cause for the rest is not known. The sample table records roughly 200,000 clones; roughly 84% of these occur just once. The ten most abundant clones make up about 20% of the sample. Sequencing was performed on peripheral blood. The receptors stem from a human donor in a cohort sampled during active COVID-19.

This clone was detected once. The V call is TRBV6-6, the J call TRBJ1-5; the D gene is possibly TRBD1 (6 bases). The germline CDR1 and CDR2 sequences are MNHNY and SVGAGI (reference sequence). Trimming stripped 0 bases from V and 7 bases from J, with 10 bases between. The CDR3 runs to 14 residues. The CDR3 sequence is CASSYSRGGQPQHF. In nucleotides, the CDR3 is TGTGCCAGCAGTTACTCGAGGGGGGGACAGCCCCAGCATTTT.

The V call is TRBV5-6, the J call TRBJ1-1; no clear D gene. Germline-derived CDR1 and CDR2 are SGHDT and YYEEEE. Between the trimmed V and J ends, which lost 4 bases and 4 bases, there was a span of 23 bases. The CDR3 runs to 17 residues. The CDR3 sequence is CASSPRQYSRGGTEAFF. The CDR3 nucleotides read TGTGCCAGCAGCCCCCGCCAGTACTCCCGCGGAGGCACTGAAGCTTTCTTT.

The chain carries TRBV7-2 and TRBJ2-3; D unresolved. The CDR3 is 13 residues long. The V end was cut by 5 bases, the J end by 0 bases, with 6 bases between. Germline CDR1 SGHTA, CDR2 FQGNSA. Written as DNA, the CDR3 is TGTGCCAGCAGCCCTCCGAGCACAGATACGCAGTATTTT. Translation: CASSPPSTDTQYF.

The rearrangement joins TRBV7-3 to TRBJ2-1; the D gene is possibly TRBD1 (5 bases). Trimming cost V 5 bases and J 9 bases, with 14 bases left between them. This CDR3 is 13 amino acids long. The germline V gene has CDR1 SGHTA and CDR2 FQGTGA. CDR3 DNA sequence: TGTGCCAGCAGCCCCCAGGGATTCACTGAGCAGTTCTTC. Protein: CASSPQGFTEQFF.

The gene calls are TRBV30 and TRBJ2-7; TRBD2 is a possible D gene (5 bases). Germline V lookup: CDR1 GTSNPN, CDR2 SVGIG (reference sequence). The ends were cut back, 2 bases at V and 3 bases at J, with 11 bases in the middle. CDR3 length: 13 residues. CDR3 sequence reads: CAWSTGIIYEQYF. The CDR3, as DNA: TGTGCCTGGAGTACGGGAATAATCTACGAGCAGTACTTC.

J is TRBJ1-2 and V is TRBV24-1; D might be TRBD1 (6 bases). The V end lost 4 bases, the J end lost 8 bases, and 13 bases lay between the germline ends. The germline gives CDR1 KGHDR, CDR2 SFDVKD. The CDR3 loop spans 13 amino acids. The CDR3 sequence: CATSEVQGRGYTF. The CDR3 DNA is TGTGCCACCAGTGAAGTCCAGGGGAGAGGCTACACCTTC.

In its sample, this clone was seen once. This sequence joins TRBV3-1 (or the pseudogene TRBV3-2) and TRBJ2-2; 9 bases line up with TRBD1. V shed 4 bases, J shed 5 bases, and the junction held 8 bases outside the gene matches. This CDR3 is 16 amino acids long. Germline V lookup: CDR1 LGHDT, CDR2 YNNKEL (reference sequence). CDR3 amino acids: CASSPTGTGKTGELFF. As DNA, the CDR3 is TGTGCCAGCAGCCCGACCGGGACAGGGAAGACCGGGGAGCTGTTTTTT.

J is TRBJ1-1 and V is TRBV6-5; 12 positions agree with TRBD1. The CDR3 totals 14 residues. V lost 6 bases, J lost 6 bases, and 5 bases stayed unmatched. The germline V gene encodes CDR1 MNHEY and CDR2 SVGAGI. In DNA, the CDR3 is TGTGCCAGCAGGTCGGGGACAGGGGGCTCTGAAGCTTTCTTT. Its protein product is CASRSGTGGSEAFF.

The CDR3 DNA follows: TGTGCCAGCAGCTTTAGCGGGGATGCTAATGAAAAACTGTTTTTT. It specifies CASSFSGDANEKLFF. V gene TRBV7-9 combines with J gene TRBJ1-4, with unresolved D. V dropped 3 bases and J dropped 3 bases, with 11 bases sitting between them. The germline V gene encodes CDR1 SEHNR and CDR2 FQNEAQ (reference sequence). This CDR3 spans 15 amino acids.

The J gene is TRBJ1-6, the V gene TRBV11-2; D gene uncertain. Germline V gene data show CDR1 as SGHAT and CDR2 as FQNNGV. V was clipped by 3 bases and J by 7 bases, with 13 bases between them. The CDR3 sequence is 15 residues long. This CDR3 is CASSFRWTLNSPLHF. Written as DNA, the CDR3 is TGTGCCAGCAGCTTTAGGTGGACTTTAAATTCACCCCTCCACTTT.